These T cell receptor beta chains were read from a single sample in a study of T cells in narcolepsy. Clones were read by immunoSEQ multiplex PCR, and TCRdb kept only the in-frame ones, dropping some. The data contain just over 20,000 clones, roughly four fifths of them singletons. Sequencing input: memory (CD45RA-) CD4+ T cells from blood. The receptors were gathered from a human donor in good health. Both conserved end residues are part of each CDR3. D genes are given only for firm matches. A clone size is listed for some rows: how often the clone was seen (once, few, many), or a class if it is expanded.

d_call: NA
j_call: TRBJ1-2
v_call: TRBV6-5
clone_size: once
cdr3_aa: CASSTTVRGYTF
cdr3_nt: TGTGCCAGCAGTACCACTGTCCGTGGCTACACCTTC

d_call: NA
j_call: TRBJ2-2
v_call: TRBV2
clone_size: NA
cdr3_aa: CASRLGLSNTGELFF
cdr3_nt: TGTGCCAGCAGACTTGGCCTATCGAACACCGGGGAGCTGTTTTTT

d_call: NA
j_call: TRBJ1-1
v_call: TRBV20-1
clone_size: few
cdr3_aa: CSARRGVEAFF
cdr3_nt: TGCAGTGCTAGAAGGGGGGTTGAAGCTTTCTTT

d_call: NA
j_call: TRBJ2-2
v_call: TRBV7-9
clone_size: NA
cdr3_aa: CASSLVVGYPTGELFF
cdr3_nt: TGTGCCAGCAGCTTAGTGGTAGGCTACCCCACCGGGGAGCTGTTTTTT

d_call: NA
j_call: TRBJ1-2
v_call: TRBV5-6
clone_size: NA
cdr3_aa: CASSLFFSTGYGYTF
cdr3_nt: TGTGCCAGCAGCTTGTTCTTCTCCACCGGGTATGGCTACACCTTC

d_call: TRBD2
j_call: TRBJ2-1
v_call: TRBV28
clone_size: NA
cdr3_aa: CASSQLAGAYNEQFF
cdr3_nt: TGTGCCAGCAGCCAACTAGCGGGGGCCTACAATGAGCAGTTCTTC

d_call: NA
j_call: TRBJ2-1
v_call: TRBV7-6
clone_size: NA
cdr3_aa: CASSLVHLGGEQFF
cdr3_nt: TGTGCCAGCAGCTTAGTTCATCTAGGGGGTGAGCAGTTCTTC

d_call: NA
j_call: TRBJ2-1
v_call: TRBV9
clone_size: NA
cdr3_aa: CASSVTGQSSYNEQFF
cdr3_nt: TGTGCCAGCAGCGTAACCGGACAGAGCTCCTACAATGAGCAGTTCTTC

d_call: NA
j_call: TRBJ2-7
v_call: TRBV27
clone_size: NA
cdr3_aa: CASSPGTERREQYF
cdr3_nt: TGTGCCAGCAGCCCCGGGACGGAGCGTCGCGAGCAGTACTTC

d_call: NA
j_call: TRBJ1-4
v_call: TRBV5-6
clone_size: NA
cdr3_aa: CASSSNWGEKLFF
cdr3_nt: TGTGCCAGCAGCTCCAACTGGGGGGAAAAACTGTTTTTT

d_call: NA
j_call: TRBJ2-3
v_call: TRBV7-6
clone_size: NA
cdr3_aa: CASSSSADTQYF
cdr3_nt: TGTGCCAGCAGCTCCTCGGCGGATACGCAGTATTTT

d_call: NA
j_call: TRBJ1-5
v_call: TRBV9
clone_size: NA
cdr3_aa: CASSHLFGENQPQHF
cdr3_nt: TGTGCCAGCAGCCACCTATTTGGGGAGAATCAGCCCCAGCATTTT

d_call: NA
j_call: TRBJ1-1
v_call: TRBV28
clone_size: NA
cdr3_aa: CASSLPPLLGTEAFF
cdr3_nt: TGTGCCAGCAGTCTCCCACCGCTACTGGGAACTGAAGCTTTCTTT

d_call: TRBD1
j_call: TRBJ1-5
v_call: TRBV6-1
clone_size: NA
cdr3_aa: CASSPGRGFQPQHF
cdr3_nt: TGTGCCAGCAGTCCCGGCAGGGGGTTTCAGCCCCAGCATTTT

d_call: NA
j_call: TRBJ2-2
v_call: TRBV5-4
clone_size: NA
cdr3_aa: CASSLPIDTGELFF
cdr3_nt: TGTGCCAGCAGCTTGCCCATAGACACCGGGGAGCTGTTTTTT

d_call: TRBD1
j_call: TRBJ1-6
v_call: TRBV9
clone_size: NA
cdr3_aa: CASSVEGTGGNSPLHF
cdr3_nt: TGTGCCAGCAGCGTAGAGGGGACAGGGGGTAACTCACCCCTCCACTTT

d_call: TRBD2
j_call: TRBJ2-1
v_call: TRBV5-1
clone_size: NA
cdr3_aa: CASSSLLAGGPNEQFF
cdr3_nt: TGCGCCAGCAGCTCCTTACTAGCGGGAGGCCCCAATGAGCAGTTCTTC

d_call: NA
j_call: TRBJ2-2
v_call: TRBV19
clone_size: once
cdr3_aa: CASSRQQANTGELFF
cdr3_nt: TGTGCCAGTAGTAGACAGCAGGCGAACACCGGGGAGCTGTTTTTT

d_call: NA
j_call: TRBJ1-1
v_call: TRBV4-3
clone_size: once
cdr3_aa: CASSQDWRGLNTEAFF
cdr3_nt: TGCGCCAGCAGCCAAGATTGGAGGGGGTTGAACACTGAAGCTTTCTTT

d_call: NA
j_call: TRBJ1-4
v_call: TRBV4-3
clone_size: few
cdr3_aa: CASSQIRDSGEKLFF
cdr3_nt: TGCGCCAGCAGTCAAATCCGGGATTCGGGTGAAAAACTGTTTTTT

d_call: TRBD2
j_call: TRBJ2-1
v_call: TRBV2
clone_size: NA
cdr3_aa: CASSEAPGDVPGLARNEQFF
cdr3_nt: TGTGCCAGCAGTGAAGCCCCAGGGGATGTGCCGGGACTAGCAAGGAATGAGCAGTTCTTC

d_call: TRBD1
j_call: TRBJ2-2
v_call: TRBV6-1
clone_size: NA
cdr3_aa: CASNADRVTGELFF
cdr3_nt: TGTGCCAGCAATGCAGACAGGGTTACCGGGGAGCTGTTTTTT

d_call: NA
j_call: TRBJ1-2
v_call: TRBV6-5
clone_size: NA
cdr3_aa: CASSATERYGYTF
cdr3_nt: TGTGCCAGCAGTGCGACAGAACGCTATGGCTACACCTTC

d_call: NA
j_call: TRBJ1-2
v_call: TRBV19
clone_size: NA
cdr3_aa: CASRWATGYTF
cdr3_nt: TGTGCCAGTAGGTGGGCCACTGGCTACACCTTC

d_call: TRBD2
j_call: TRBJ2-1
v_call: TRBV11-2
clone_size: NA
cdr3_aa: CASRLLAGAYNEQFF
cdr3_nt: TGTGCCAGCAGGTTACTAGCGGGGGCCTACAATGAGCAGTTCTTC

d_call: TRBD2
j_call: TRBJ2-7
v_call: TRBV6-5
clone_size: NA
cdr3_aa: CATGLADSYEQYF
cdr3_nt: TGTGCCACCGGACTAGCGGACTCCTACGAGCAGTACTTC

d_call: NA
j_call: TRBJ1-1
v_call: TRBV2
clone_size: NA
cdr3_aa: CASSEESPALNTEAFF
cdr3_nt: TGTGCCAGCAGTGAAGAGTCCCCAGCGCTAAACACTGAAGCTTTCTTT

d_call: NA
j_call: TRBJ1-4
v_call: TRBV29-1
clone_size: NA
cdr3_aa: CSVGFQGEKLFF
cdr3_nt: TGCAGCGTTGGCTTTCAGGGAGAAAAACTGTTTTTT

d_call: NA
j_call: TRBJ2-7
v_call: TRBV2
clone_size: NA
cdr3_aa: CASRGIYEQYF
cdr3_nt: TGTGCCAGCAGGGGAATCTACGAGCAGTACTTC

d_call: NA
j_call: TRBJ1-3
v_call: TRBV18
clone_size: NA
cdr3_aa: CASSPGGSGNTIYF
cdr3_nt: TGTGCCAGCTCACCAGGGGGGAGTGGAAACACCATATATTTT

d_call: TRBD1
j_call: TRBJ1-3
v_call: TRBV28
clone_size: once
cdr3_aa: CGSSRTGELVTIYF
cdr3_nt: TGTGGCAGCAGTCGGACAGGGGAGTTAGTCACCATATATTTT

d_call: NA
j_call: TRBJ2-1
v_call: TRBV5-8
clone_size: NA
cdr3_aa: CASSLGTGETYNEQFF
cdr3_nt: TGTGCCAGCAGCTTGGGAACGGGAGAGACCTACAATGAGCAGTTCTTC

d_call: NA
j_call: TRBJ1-1
v_call: TRBV5-5
clone_size: NA
cdr3_aa: CASSLVFGATGEAFF
cdr3_nt: TGTGCCAGCAGCTTGGTATTTGGGGCGACCGGTGAAGCTTTCTTT

d_call: NA
j_call: TRBJ1-3
v_call: TRBV4-3
clone_size: few
cdr3_aa: CASSQAAGNIAGNTIYF
cdr3_nt: TGCGCCAGCAGCCAAGCAGCTGGGAATATCGCTGGAAACACCATATATTTT

d_call: NA
j_call: TRBJ1-2
v_call: TRBV6-6
clone_size: NA
cdr3_aa: CASSYPGSGDGYTF
cdr3_nt: TGTGCCAGCAGTTACCCAGGGTCGGGGGATGGCTACACCTTC

d_call: NA
j_call: TRBJ1-5
v_call: TRBV19
clone_size: NA
cdr3_aa: CATVEGLNQPQHF
cdr3_nt: TGTGCCACCGTCGAGGGGCTGAATCAGCCCCAGCATTTT

d_call: NA
j_call: TRBJ2-7
v_call: TRBV2
clone_size: NA
cdr3_aa: CASSEGLIEQYF
cdr3_nt: TGTGCCAGCAGTGAAGGACTTATCGAGCAGTACTTC

d_call: TRBD1
j_call: TRBJ1-5
v_call: TRBV19
clone_size: NA
cdr3_aa: CASSSRQGALGNQPQHF
cdr3_nt: TGTGCCAGTAGTTCAAGACAGGGGGCTTTGGGCAATCAGCCCCAGCATTTT

d_call: TRBD1
j_call: TRBJ1-1
v_call: TRBV6-6
clone_size: few
cdr3_aa: CASSHQRTGLRTEAFF
cdr3_nt: TGTGCCAGCAGTCACCAACGGACAGGCTTACGGACTGAAGCTTTCTTT

d_call: NA
j_call: TRBJ2-1
v_call: TRBV28
clone_size: NA
cdr3_aa: CASRDPRQYGNEQFF
cdr3_nt: TGTGCCAGCAGGGATCCCCGACAGTATGGCAATGAGCAGTTCTTC

d_call: NA
j_call: TRBJ1-2
v_call: TRBV19
clone_size: NA
cdr3_aa: CASSKRQTLGYTF
cdr3_nt: TGTGCCAGTAGTAAAAGACAGACCCTGGGCTACACCTTC

d_call: NA
j_call: TRBJ1-3
v_call: TRBV7-2
clone_size: NA
cdr3_aa: CASSPDSSGNTIYF
cdr3_nt: TGTGCCAGCAGCCCCGATAGCTCTGGAAACACCATATATTTT

d_call: NA
j_call: TRBJ2-5
v_call: TRBV7-7
clone_size: NA
cdr3_aa: CASSLDKGRETQYF
cdr3_nt: TGTGCTAGCAGCTTAGATAAAGGGCGGGAGACCCAGTACTTC

d_call: TRBD2
j_call: TRBJ2-7
v_call: TRBV29-1
clone_size: NA
cdr3_aa: CSVGTSGPYEQYF
cdr3_nt: TGCAGCGTTGGGACTAGCGGTCCCTACGAGCAGTACTTC

d_call: TRBD1
j_call: TRBJ2-6
v_call: TRBV2
clone_size: once
cdr3_aa: CASTGQRFSGANVLTF
cdr3_nt: TGTGCCAGCACGGGACAGAGATTCTCTGGGGCCAACGTCCTGACTTTC

d_call: TRBD1
j_call: TRBJ1-5
v_call: TRBV27
clone_size: NA
cdr3_aa: CASSFQQGFQPQHF
cdr3_nt: TGTGCCAGCAGTTTTCAACAGGGGTTTCAGCCCCAGCATTTT

d_call: NA
j_call: TRBJ1-4
v_call: TRBV2
clone_size: NA
cdr3_aa: CASSENVKLFF
cdr3_nt: TGTGCCAGCAGTGAAAACGTGAAACTGTTTTTT